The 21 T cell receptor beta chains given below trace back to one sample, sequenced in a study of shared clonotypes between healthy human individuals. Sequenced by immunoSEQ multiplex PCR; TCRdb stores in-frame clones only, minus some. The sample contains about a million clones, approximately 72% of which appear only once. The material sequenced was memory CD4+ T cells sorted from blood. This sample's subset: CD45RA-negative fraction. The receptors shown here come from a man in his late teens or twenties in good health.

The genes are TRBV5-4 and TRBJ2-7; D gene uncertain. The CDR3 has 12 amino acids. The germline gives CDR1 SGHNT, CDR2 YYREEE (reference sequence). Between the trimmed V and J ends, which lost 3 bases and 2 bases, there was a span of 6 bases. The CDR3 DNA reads TGTGCCAGCAGCTGGGAAGCCTACGAGCAGTACTTC. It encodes CASSWEAYEQYF.

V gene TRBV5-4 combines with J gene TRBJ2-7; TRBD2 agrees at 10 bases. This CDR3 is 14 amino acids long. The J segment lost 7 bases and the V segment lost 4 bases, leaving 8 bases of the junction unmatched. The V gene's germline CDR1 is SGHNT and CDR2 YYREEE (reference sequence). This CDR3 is CASSVSGGTQEQYF. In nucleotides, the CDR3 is TGTGCCAGCAGCGTTAGCGGGGGGACCCAGGAGCAGTACTTC.

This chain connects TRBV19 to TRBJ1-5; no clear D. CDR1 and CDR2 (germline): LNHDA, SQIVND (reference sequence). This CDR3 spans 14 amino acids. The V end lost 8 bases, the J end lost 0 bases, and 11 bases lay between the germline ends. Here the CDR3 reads CASGLGNSNQPQHF. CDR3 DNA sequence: TGTGCCAGTGGTCTAGGGAATAGCAATCAGCCCCAGCATTTT.

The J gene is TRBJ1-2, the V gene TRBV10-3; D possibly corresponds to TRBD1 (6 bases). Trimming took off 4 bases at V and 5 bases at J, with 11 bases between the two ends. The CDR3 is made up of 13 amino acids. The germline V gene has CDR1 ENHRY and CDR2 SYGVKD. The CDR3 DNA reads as TGTGCCATCAGTGCAGGGGAGATATATGGCTACACCTTC. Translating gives CAISAGEIYGYTF.

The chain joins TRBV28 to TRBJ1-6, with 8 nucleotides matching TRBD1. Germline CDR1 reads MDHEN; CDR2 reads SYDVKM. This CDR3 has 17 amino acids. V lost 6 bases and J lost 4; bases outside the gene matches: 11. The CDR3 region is CASSSPGQALYNSPLHF. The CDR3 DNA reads TGTGCCAGCAGCTCACCGGGACAGGCCCTATATAATTCACCCCTCCACTTT.

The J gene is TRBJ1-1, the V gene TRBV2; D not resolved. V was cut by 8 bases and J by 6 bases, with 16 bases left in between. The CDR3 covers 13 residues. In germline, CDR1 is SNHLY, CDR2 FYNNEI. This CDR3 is CASSTQQRSEAFF. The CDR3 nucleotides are TGTGCCAGCTCTACCCAGCAGAGGTCTGAAGCTTTCTTT.

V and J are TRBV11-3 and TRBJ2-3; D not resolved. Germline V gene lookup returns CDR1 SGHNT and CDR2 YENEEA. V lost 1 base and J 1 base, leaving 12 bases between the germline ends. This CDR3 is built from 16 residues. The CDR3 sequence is CASSLGGNLRTDTQYF. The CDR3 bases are TGTGCCAGCAGCTTAGGTGGCAACCTACGCACAGATACGCAGTATTTT. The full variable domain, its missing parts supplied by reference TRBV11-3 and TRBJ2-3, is EAGVVQSPRYKIIEKKQPVAFWCNPISGHNTLYWYLQNLGQGPELLIRYENEEAVDDSQLPKDRFSAERLKGVDSTLKIQPAELGDSAVYLCASSLGGNLRTDTQYFGPGTRLTVL.

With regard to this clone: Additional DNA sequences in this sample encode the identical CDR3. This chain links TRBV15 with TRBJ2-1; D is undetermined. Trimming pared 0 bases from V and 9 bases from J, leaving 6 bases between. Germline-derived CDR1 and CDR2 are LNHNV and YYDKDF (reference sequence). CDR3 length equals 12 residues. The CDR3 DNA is TGTGCCACCAGCAGAGATTGGGGTGAGCAGTTCTTC. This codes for CATSRDWGEQFF.

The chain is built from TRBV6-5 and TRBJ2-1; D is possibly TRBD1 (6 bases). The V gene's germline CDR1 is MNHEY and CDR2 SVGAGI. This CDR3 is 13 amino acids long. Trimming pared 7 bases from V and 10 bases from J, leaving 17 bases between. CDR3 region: CASTPQGSGEQFF. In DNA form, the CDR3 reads TGTGCCAGCACACCCCAGGGGTCCGGAGAGCAGTTCTTC.

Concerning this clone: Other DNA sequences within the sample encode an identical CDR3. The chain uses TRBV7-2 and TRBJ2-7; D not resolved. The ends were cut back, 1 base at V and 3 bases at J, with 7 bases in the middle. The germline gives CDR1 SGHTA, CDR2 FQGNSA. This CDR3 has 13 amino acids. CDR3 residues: CASSLVVGYEQYF. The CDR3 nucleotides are TGTGCCAGCAGCTTAGTAGTCGGCTACGAGCAGTACTTC.

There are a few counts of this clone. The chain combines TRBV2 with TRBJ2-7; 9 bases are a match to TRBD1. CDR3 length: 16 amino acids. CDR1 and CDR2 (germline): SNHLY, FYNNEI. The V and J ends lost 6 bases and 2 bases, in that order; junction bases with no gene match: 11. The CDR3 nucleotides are TGTGCCAGCAGACTTTCTCCCGGGACAGGGACCTACGAGCAGTACTTC. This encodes CASRLSPGTGTYEQYF.

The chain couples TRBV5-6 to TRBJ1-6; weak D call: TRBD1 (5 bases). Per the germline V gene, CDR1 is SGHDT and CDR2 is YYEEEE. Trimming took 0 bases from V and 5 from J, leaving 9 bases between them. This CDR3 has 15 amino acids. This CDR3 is CASSLEGLNNSPLHF. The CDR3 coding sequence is TGTGCCAGCAGCTTGGAGGGGCTTAATAATTCACCCCTCCACTTT.

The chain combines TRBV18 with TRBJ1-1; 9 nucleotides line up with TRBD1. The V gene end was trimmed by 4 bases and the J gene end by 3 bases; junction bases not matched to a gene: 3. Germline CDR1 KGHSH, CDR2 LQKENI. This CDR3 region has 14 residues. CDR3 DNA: TGTGCCAGCTCACAACAGGGGGCTGACACTGAAGCTTTCTTT. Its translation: CASSQQGADTEAFF.

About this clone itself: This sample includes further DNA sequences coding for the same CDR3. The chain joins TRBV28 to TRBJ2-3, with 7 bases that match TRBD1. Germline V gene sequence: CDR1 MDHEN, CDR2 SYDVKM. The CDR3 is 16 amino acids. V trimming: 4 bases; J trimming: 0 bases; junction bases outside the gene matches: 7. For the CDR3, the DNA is TGTGCCAGCAGTTCCCCAGGGGGACCGAGCACAGATACGCAGTATTTT. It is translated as CASSSPGGPSTDTQYF. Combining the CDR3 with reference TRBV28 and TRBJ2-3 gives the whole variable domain DVKVTQSSRYLVKRTGEKVFLECVQDMDHENMFWYRQDPGLGLRLIYFSYDVKMKEKGDIPEGYSVSREKKERFSLILESASTNQTSMYLCASSSPGGPSTDTQYFGPGTRLTVL.

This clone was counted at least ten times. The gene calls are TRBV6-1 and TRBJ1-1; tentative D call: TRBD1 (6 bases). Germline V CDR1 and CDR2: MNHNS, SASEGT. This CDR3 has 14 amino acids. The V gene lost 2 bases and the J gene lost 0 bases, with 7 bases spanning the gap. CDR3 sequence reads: CASSEQGMNTEAFF. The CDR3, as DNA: TGTGCCAGCAGTGAACAGGGGATGAACACTGAAGCTTTCTTT.

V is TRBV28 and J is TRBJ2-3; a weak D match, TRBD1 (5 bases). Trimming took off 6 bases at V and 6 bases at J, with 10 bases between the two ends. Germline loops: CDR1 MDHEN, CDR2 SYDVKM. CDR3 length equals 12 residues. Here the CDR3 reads CASSVKGDTQYF. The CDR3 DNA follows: TGTGCCAGCAGCGTGAAGGGGGATACGCAGTATTTT.

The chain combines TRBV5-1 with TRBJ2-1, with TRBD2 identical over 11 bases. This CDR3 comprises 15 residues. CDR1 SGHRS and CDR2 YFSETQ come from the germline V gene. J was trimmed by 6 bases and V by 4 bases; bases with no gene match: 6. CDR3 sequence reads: CASSQLAGGLNEQFF. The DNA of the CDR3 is TGCGCCAGCAGCCAGTTAGCGGGGGGGCTCAATGAGCAGTTCTTC. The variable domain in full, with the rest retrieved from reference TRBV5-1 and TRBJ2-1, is KAGVTQTPRYLIKTRGQQVTLSCSPISGHRSVSWYQQTPGQGLQFLFEYFSETQRNKGNFPGRFSGRQFSNSRSEMNVSTLELGDSALYLCASSQLAGGLNEQFFGPGTRLTVL.

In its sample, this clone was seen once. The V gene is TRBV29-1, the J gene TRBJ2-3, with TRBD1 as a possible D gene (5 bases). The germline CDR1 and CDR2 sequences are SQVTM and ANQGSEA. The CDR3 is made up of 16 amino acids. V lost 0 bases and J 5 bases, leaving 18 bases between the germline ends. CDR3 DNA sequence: TGCAGCGTTGAAGATCTTTTGGGGCTAGGAATAGATACGCAGTATTTT. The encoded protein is CSVEDLLGLGIDTQYF.

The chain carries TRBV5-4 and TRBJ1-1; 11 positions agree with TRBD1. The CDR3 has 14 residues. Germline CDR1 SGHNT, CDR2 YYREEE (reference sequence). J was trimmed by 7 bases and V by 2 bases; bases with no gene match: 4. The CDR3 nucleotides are TGTGCCAGCAGCTTCGGGGACAGGGGGGGTGAAGCTTTCTTT. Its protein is CASSFGDRGGEAFF.

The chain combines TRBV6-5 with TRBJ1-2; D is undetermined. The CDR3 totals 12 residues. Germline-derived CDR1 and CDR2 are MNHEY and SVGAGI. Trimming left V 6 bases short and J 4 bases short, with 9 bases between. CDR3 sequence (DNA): TGTGCCAGCAGCCCTGGAGTCTATGGCTACACCTTC. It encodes CASSPGVYGYTF.

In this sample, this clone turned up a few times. The CDR3 DNA is TGTGCCAGCAGCATGGGGACAGGGGACGGGTATGGCTACACCTTC. Protein product: CASSMGTGDGYGYTF. The J gene is TRBJ1-2, the V gene TRBV7-9; TRBD1 matches 10 bases. From germline, CDR1 is SEHNR and CDR2 FQNEAQ (reference sequence). V shed 5 bases, J shed 5 bases, and the junction held 8 bases outside the gene matches. The CDR3 totals 15 residues.